This TCR beta chain was sequenced in a study of blood T cell repertoires in COVID-19 (TCRdb year 2020). Describing the broader study: Samples from collaborators originated in the United States, Italy and Spain and spanned both the acute and convalescent phases of COVID-19. The prospective study material was composed of cDNA or gDNA derived from T cells, B-cell-depleted T cells, or PBMCs. Deeply sampled blood TCRbeta repertoires from subjects exposed to, actively infected with, or recovered from COVID-19 were included in the dataset. The repertoires were released in a freely available public database meant as a resource for research on the immune response to SARS-CoV-2. Samples were obtained from the ongoing ImmuneRACE study (first 160 participants) and from 950 to 1,500 subjects provided by 6 global collaborators. Nearly every sample came with metadata listing a de-identified subject ID, COVID-19 status, age in years and sex. HLA class I and class II types, where available, came from metadata supplied by the sample provider rather than from assay-based typing. Summary of the overall study and its limitations: The amount of clinical and demographic metadata varied by source and participant and was provided uncurated.

From the cysteine through the phenylalanine, the CDR3 covers 16 amino acids. Only the CDR3 DNA is retained, 48 bases long and in frame from the first base. The V end gives up 1 base and the J end 1 base, leaving 5 bases in the junction not matched to a gene. Per the germline V gene, LGHNA is the CDR1 and YSLEER is the CDR2. At one collaborating source in Seattle, patients were enrolled during active infection and were followed longitudinally through the course of disease. Each collaborating institution followed its own protocols to collect whole blood in K2EDTA tubes. For TCRbeta analysis, collaborators shipped samples as frozen whole blood, isolated PBMCs, or DNA extracted from either of those sample types. TCRbeta CDR3 regions were amplified from genomic DNA by means of the immunoSEQ Assay, a bias-controlled multiplex PCR. In the paper's pipeline: The number of nucleated cells in each sample was estimated by amplification of reference gene primers within the assay. To quantify the absolute abundance of each unique TCRbeta CDR3 rearrangement, sequence reads were collapsed and filtered. For each sample, productive Simpson clonality was calculated as the square root of Simpson's diversity index over productive rearrangements. Held by TCRdb, this immuneACCESS table contains in-frame sequences only and omits some clones. Under half of the omission traces to an unresolved V gene where checked; the cause of the rest is unknown. D and trimming were read from the DNA, whereas the V and J calls and clone size are those reported in that table. The sample records hundreds of thousands of clones, about nine tenths of which are singletons. The ten largest clones capture around a tenth of the sample.

Concerning this clone: This receptor's antigen is unknown. Base qualities were left out, and no much larger clone turns up one base away.

Sequencing was carried out using peripheral blood. This clonotype was obtained from a man aged 50-59 years with COVID-19, enrolled during active disease. The rearrangement joined TRBV4-3 to TRBJ1-1, and 8 junctional nucleotides match TRBD1. The CDR3 in this case is CASSQGFGTGNTEAFF. Here is the DNA: TGCGCCAGCAGCCAAGGTTTCGGGACAGGGAACACTGAAGCTTTCTTT.